These T cell receptor beta chains were read from a single sample in a study of T cell responses to AZD1222 COVID-19 vaccine. The repertoire was sequenced with immunoSEQ multiplex PCR; TCRdb's copy has only in-frame clones and lacks some. The data hold fewer than 130,000 clones, with about nine tenths observed a single time. Sample: peripheral blood, taken 28 days after the second AZD1222 dose. The receptors originated from an adult who received the AZD1222 COVID-19 vaccine. Each CDR3 is given with its conserved first and last residue. A D gene is named only where the DNA matches it firmly. The size field is filled for only some rows; it gives once, few, many or a size class.

cdr3_nt: TGTGCCAGCAGTTTCTTAGGAGGTTCGGATCAGCCCCAGCATTTT
cdr3_aa: CASSFLGGSDQPQHF
clone_size: .
d_call: .
j_call: TRBJ1-5
v_call: TRBV6-5
cdr3_length: 15

cdr3_nt: TGTGCCAGCAGTGCTGACAACTTCCATGGCTACACCTTC
cdr3_aa: CASSADNFHGYTF
clone_size: .
d_call: .
j_call: TRBJ1-2
v_call: TRBV28
cdr3_length: 13

cdr3_nt: TGTGCCAGCAGCGAAACGGGCTATAGCAATCAGCCCCAGCATTTT
cdr3_aa: CASSETGYSNQPQHF
clone_size: .
d_call: .
j_call: TRBJ1-5
v_call: TRBV7-2
cdr3_length: 15

cdr3_nt: TGTGCCAGCAGCTCGGGGGACAGATTCTACAATGAGCAGTTCTTC
cdr3_aa: CASSSGDRFYNEQFF
clone_size: .
d_call: .
j_call: TRBJ2-1
v_call: TRBV7-9
cdr3_length: 15

cdr3_nt: TGCAGCGTTGATGCGCTTGTGAACTATCTCAGTGGCACTGAAGCTTTCTTT
cdr3_aa: CSVDALVNYLSGTEAFF
clone_size: .
d_call: .
j_call: TRBJ1-1
v_call: TRBV29-1
cdr3_length: 17

cdr3_nt: TGTGCGACAAACGACGGGGGCTCTGGGGCCAACGTCCTGACTTTC
cdr3_aa: CATNDGGSGANVLTF
clone_size: .
d_call: .
j_call: TRBJ2-6
v_call: TRBV6-5
cdr3_length: 15

cdr3_nt: TGTGCCAGCAGCTTACAGGGCTACAATCAGCCCCAGCATTTT
cdr3_aa: CASSLQGYNQPQHF
clone_size: .
d_call: .
j_call: TRBJ1-5
v_call: TRBV5-6
cdr3_length: 14

cdr3_nt: TGCAGTGCTAGTCCCGACACGGTCCTTGCAACTAATGAAAAACTGTTTTTT
cdr3_aa: CSASPDTVLATNEKLFF
clone_size: .
d_call: .
j_call: TRBJ1-4
v_call: TRBV20-1
cdr3_length: 17

cdr3_nt: TGTGCCAGTACCCGGACAGGGCAAAACACTGAAGCTTTCTTT
cdr3_aa: CASTRTGQNTEAFF
clone_size: .
d_call: TRBD1
j_call: TRBJ1-1
v_call: TRBV19
cdr3_length: 14

cdr3_nt: TGTGCCAGCAGCCAAGATGAGCGGGATGAGCAGTTCTTC
cdr3_aa: CASSQDERDEQFF
clone_size: .
d_call: .
j_call: TRBJ2-1
v_call: TRBV4-2
cdr3_length: 13

cdr3_nt: TGTGCCAGCAGCTGGGGACCGTGGAACGAAGCTTTCTTT
cdr3_aa: CASSWGPWNEAFF
clone_size: .
d_call: .
j_call: TRBJ1-1
v_call: TRBV5-4
cdr3_length: 13

cdr3_nt: TGTGCTAGCAGCCGAAGCGGGGGGGCGGGAGATACGCAGTATTTT
cdr3_aa: CASSRSGGAGDTQYF
clone_size: once
d_call: TRBD2
j_call: TRBJ2-3
v_call: TRBV7-7
cdr3_length: 15

cdr3_nt: TGTGCCATCAGTGAGCCGAAGAGCGGGGGGAGAGGGCCAGATACGCAGTATTTT
cdr3_aa: CAISEPKSGGRGPDTQYF
clone_size: .
d_call: TRBD2
j_call: TRBJ2-3
v_call: TRBV10-3
cdr3_length: 18

cdr3_nt: TGTGCCAGCAGCTTTCCTAGCGGGGGGGAAGATACGCAGTATTTT
cdr3_aa: CASSFPSGGEDTQYF
clone_size: .
d_call: TRBD2
j_call: TRBJ2-3
v_call: TRBV7-9
cdr3_length: 15